These 9 T cell receptor beta chains originate from one sample sequenced in a study of T cells in Graves' hyperthyroidism and ophthalmopathy. Researchers took RNA transcripts and amplified the TCR beta CDR3 regions from them. The TCR CDR3 first-round RT-PCR relied on the HTBI primer set. MiXCR, run by TCRdb on the multiplex PCR reads, gives a single entry per CDR3 protein. The sample includes 200,000 to 250,000 distinct CDR3 sequences, 17% seen only once; the top ten take approximately 50%. Sequencing input: blood. Source of these receptors: a man aged 50-60 years with Graves' hyperthyroidism.

This chain uses TRBV7-3 with TRBJ2-1; tentative D call: TRBD2 (5 bases). The CDR3 covers 14 residues. Germline V gene sequence: CDR1 SGHTA, CDR2 FQGTGA. Trimming pared 6 bases from V and 9 bases from J, leaving 18 bases between. The CDR3 sequence: CASSRQPGKLEQFF. CDR3 sequence (DNA): TGTGCCAGCAGTCGACAACCGGGAAAGCTTGAGCAGTTCTTC.

This clonotype occurred many times. The J gene is TRBJ1-5, the V gene TRBV28; possible D gene TRBD1, 6 bases. This CDR3 has 13 residues. From germline, CDR1 is MDHEN and CDR2 SYDVKM. Between the trimmed V and J ends, which lost 8 bases and 1 base, there was a span of 9 bases. This chain's CDR3 is CASDRLSNQPQHF. The CDR3 coding sequence is TGTGCCAGCGACAGGCTGAGCAATCAGCCCCAGCATTTT.

The table lists this clonotype with many counts. The chain joins TRBV29-1 to TRBJ1-1; the match to TRBD1 covers 8 bases. CDR1 is SQVTM and CDR2 is ANQGSEA in the germline V gene. CDR3 length: 14 residues. Trimming at V came to 6 bases and at J to 4 bases, leaving 10 bases not matched to a gene. The CDR3 DNA follows: TGCAGCGTGCTATTGCAGGGGGCGGGCACTGAAGCTTTCTTT. Protein product: CSVLLQGAGTEAFF.

This clonotype was found many times. V usage is TRBV28 and J usage is TRBJ2-2; D is undetermined. V gave up 7 bases and J gave up 6 bases, with 9 bases separating them. CDR3 size: 12 residues. Germline CDR1 MDHEN, CDR2 SYDVKM. As DNA, the CDR3 is TGTGCCAGCATTCATCCCTCCGGGGAGCTGTTTTTT. Protein sequence: CASIHPSGELFF. The full variable domain, completed using reference TRBV28 and TRBJ2-2, is DVKVTQSSRYLVKRTGEKVFLECVQDMDHENMFWYRQDPGLGLRLIYFSYDVKMKEKGDIPEGYSVSREKKERFSLILESASTNQTSMYLCASIHPSGELFFGEGSRLTVL.

This clonotype was detected ten times or more. The CDR3 loop reads CASRNRGVETQYF. CDR3 coding DNA: TGTGCCAGCAGAAACAGGGGTGTAGAGACCCAGTACTTC. The chain is built from TRBV7-8 and TRBJ2-5; TRBD1 matches at 7 bases. This CDR3 has 13 residues. The V segment lost 6 bases and the J segment 4 bases; nucleotides outside the gene matches: 5. CDR1 SGHVS and CDR2 FQNEAQ come from the germline V gene.

V gene TRBV29-1 combines with J gene TRBJ2-3; 12 bases fit TRBD2. The CDR3 has 16 residues. Germline V lookup: CDR1 SQVTM, CDR2 ANQGSEA. With 4 bases clipped from V and 6 bases from J, the junction kept 11 bases outside the gene matches. CDR3 in amino acids: CSVGSLTSGSSDTQYF. Written as DNA, the CDR3 is TGCAGCGTTGGGTCACTGACTAGCGGGAGTTCTGATACGCAGTATTTT.

This clonotype was seen ten or more times. The V gene is TRBV28, the J gene TRBJ2-5; D unresolved. Germline V lookup: CDR1 MDHEN, CDR2 SYDVKM. This CDR3 has 11 residues. V dropped 3 bases and J dropped 6 bases, with 5 bases sitting between them. CDR3 residues: CASSFTKTQYF. The CDR3 DNA reads as TGTGCCAGCAGTTTCACGAAGACCCAGTACTTC.

This clonotype was observed at least ten times. This chain links TRBV20-1 with TRBJ2-5; D may correspond to TRBD1 or TRBD2 (5 bases each). The germline V gene has CDR1 DFQATT and CDR2 SNEGSKA (reference sequence). The CDR3 covers 14 residues. V dropped 6 bases and J dropped 3 bases, with 17 bases sitting between them. The CDR3 region has the DNA TGCAGTGCAAACGCCGGGACCTACGAAGAGACCCAGTACTTC. It specifies CSANAGTYEETQYF.

CDR3 residues: CASSLVGVTNTGELFF. As DNA, the CDR3 is TGTGCCAGCAGCTTAGTAGGAGTTACAAACACCGGGGAGCTGTTTTTT. The chain combines TRBV7-2 with TRBJ2-2; D call uncertain. The V end lost 1 base, the J end lost 2 bases, and 11 bases lay between the germline ends. Germline V CDR1 and CDR2: SGHTA, FQGNSA. CDR3 length: 16 amino acids.